This is a list of T cell receptor beta chains from one sample in a study of CD8 T cells in Susac syndrome. Via MiXCR, TCRdb re-called the immunoSEQ multiplex PCR reads, giving one row per CDR3 protein. The data contain fewer than 80,000 distinct CDR3 sequences, over 85% of them singletons. The specimen was CD8+ T cells from PBMCs. The receptors come from a human donor with multiple sclerosis. Each CDR3 is given with its conserved first and last residue. D genes are given only for firm matches. Where a row states a size, it is once, few, many or the class of an expanded clone; other rows omit it.

once,TRBJ2-1,TRBV12-3/TRBV12-4,TRBD2,TGTGCCAGCAGCCAACTAGCGGGGGGACGCAATGAGCAGTTCTTC,CASSQLAGGRNEQFF
-,TRBJ2-5,TRBV28,TRBD1,TGTGCCAGCACCATACGGGACAGGGGGGTCCAAGAGACCCAGTACTTC,CASTIRDRGVQETQYF
-,TRBJ2-1,TRBV5-4,TRBD2,TGTGCCAGCAGCCCCCCACTAGCGCCACCCCAGTTCTTC,CASSPPLAPPQFF
-,TRBJ2-7,TRBV5-5,-,TGTGCCAGCAGCACCCATTATCAGGGGATCTACGAGCAGTACTTC,CASSTHYQGIYEQYF
-,TRBJ2-3,TRBV7-9,-,TGTGCCAGCCGCCCGGGGGGCGCGGCTGATACGCAGTATTTT,CASRPGGAADTQYF
-,TRBJ2-3,TRBV20-1,TRBD1,TGCAGTGCTAGGGGACAGTCAGAGGATACGCAGTATTTT,CSARGQSEDTQYF
-,TRBJ1-3,TRBV25-1,-,TGTGCCAGCAGTGATCACACCATATATTTT,CASSDHTIYF
-,TRBJ1-2,TRBV4-3,-,TGCGCCAGCAGCCAAGATCCAACACAGGACTCAGGCTACACCTTC,CASSQDPTQDSGYTF
-,TRBJ2-2,TRBV30,TRBD2,TGTGCCTGGAGTGCCTTCTCCGCAACCGGGACTAGCGGGAGGACCACCGGGGAGCTGTTTTTT,CAWSAFSATGTSGRTTGELFF
-,TRBJ2-2,TRBV6-6,-,TGTGCCAGCAGTCAGGGGAGCCTCAGGGTAGCCGGGGAGCTGTTTTTT,CASSQGSLRVAGELFF
-,TRBJ2-1,TRBV20-1,TRBD2,TGCAGTGCTAGAGAAGGGACTAGGGATGAGCAGTTCTTC,CSAREGTRDEQFF
-,TRBJ2-2,TRBV7-8,-,TGTGCCAGCAGCCCCTTTGGCGCCGGGGAGCTGTTTTTT,CASSPFGAGELFF
-,TRBJ1-1,TRBV27,-,TGTGCCAGCACCTTAACAGGGATGAACACTGAAGCTTTCTTT,CASTLTGMNTEAFF
-,TRBJ1-5,TRBV28,-,TGTGCCAGCAAGTACGGACCGGCGGCCAATCAGCCCCAGCATTTT,CASKYGPAANQPQHF
-,TRBJ2-1,TRBV27,-,TGTGCCAGCAGCCACGGCCTAACGAATGAGCAGTTCTTC,CASSHGLTNEQFF
-,TRBJ1-2,TRBV9,TRBD1,TGTGCCAGCAGCCAGAGGACAGGCTTCTATGGCTACACCTTC,CASSQRTGFYGYTF
-,TRBJ1-1,TRBV27,-,TGTGCCAGCAGCATCAACTCGAACACTGAAGCTTTCTTT,CASSINSNTEAFF
-,TRBJ2-7,TRBV28,TRBD1,TGTGCCAGCAGTTTAGGGACAGGGGGCGAGTACGAGCAGTACTTC,CASSLGTGGEYEQYF
-,TRBJ1-4,TRBV20-1,-,TGCAGTGCTAGGGTTCGGGCACCTCAGTTTTTT,CSARVRAPQFF
few,TRBJ2-7,TRBV5-4,-,TGTGCCAGCAGCTTGGTCGGGAACTCCTACGAGCAGTACTTC,CASSLVGNSYEQYF
-,TRBJ2-7,TRBV12-5,TRBD1,TGTGCTAGTGGTTTGCTCGCCGGGACAGGGGGCTACGAGCAGTACTTC,CASGLLAGTGGYEQYF
-,TRBJ2-1,TRBV27,-,TGTGCCAGCAGGGAGGACTACAATGAGCAGTTCTTC,CASREDYNEQFF
-,TRBJ2-7,TRBV13,-,TGTGCCAGCAGCTTTATGACAGAAAGCTACGAGCAGTACTTC,CASSFMTESYEQYF
-,TRBJ2-3,TRBV9,-,TGTGCCAGCAGCCCCACCCCTGAGACAGATACGCAGTATTTT,CASSPTPETDTQYF
-,TRBJ2-7,TRBV18,-,TGTGCCAGCTCAGCAGGGGACGAGCAGTACTTC,CASSAGDEQYF
-,TRBJ2-3,TRBV27,-,TGTGCCAGCAGTCTCCTGACAGCGAGCACAGATACGCAGTATTTT,CASSLLTASTDTQYF
-,TRBJ2-5,TRBV29-1,-,TGCAGCGCCGCCCCCATCACCCACCAAGAGACCCAGTACTTC,CSAAPITHQETQYF
once,TRBJ2-1,TRBV5-6,-,TGTGCCAGCAGCCCCCCCGTGGGTGCCTATGAGCAGTTCTTC,CASSPPVGAYEQFF
-,TRBJ2-5,TRBV20-1,-,TGCAGTGCTAGACCTAAGACAGAAGAGACCCAGTACTTC,CSARPKTEETQYF
-,TRBJ2-3,TRBV30,-,TGTGCCTGGAGTCCCGGGACCCCAGGGACCGATACGCAGTATTTT,CAWSPGTPGTDTQYF
once,TRBJ2-5,TRBV28,TRBD1,TGTGCCAGCAGTACAGGGGGCGCGGAGACCCAGTACTTC,CASSTGGAETQYF
-,TRBJ2-3,TRBV7-2,-,TGTGCCAGCAGCTTAAGGAGCCAAATCACAGATACGCAGTATTTT,CASSLRSQITDTQYF
-,TRBJ2-1,TRBV30,-,TGTGCCTGGAGTGTATTATGTAGAGGCAGCTACAATGAGCAGTTCTTC,CAWSVLCRGSYNEQFF
-,TRBJ1-1,TRBV20-1,-,TGCAGTGTAAGACCCTTACCCGACGCTTTCTTT,CSVRPLPDAFF
-,TRBJ2-7,TRBV6-5,-,TGTGCCAGCAGTGACGCAGGGTCGGACGAGCAGTACTTC,CASSDAGSDEQYF
once,TRBJ1-2,TRBV30,TRBD1,TGTGCCTGGAGTCCCACAGGGGGAACTAACTATGGCTACACCTTC,CAWSPTGGTNYGYTF
-,TRBJ2-1,TRBV16,-,TGTGCCAGCAGTCAAACTCAGAAGGGCAATGAGCAGTTCTTC,CASSQTQKGNEQFF
-,TRBJ2-7,TRBV2,-,TGTGCCAGCAGTGAGAGAGGGCCTAGTTACGAGCAGTACTTC,CASSERGPSYEQYF
-,TRBJ1-1,TRBV7-9,-,TGTGCCAGCAGCTTAGCATGGACACCGAACACTGAAGCTTTCTTT,CASSLAWTPNTEAFF
-,TRBJ1-1,TRBV27,-,TGTGCCAGCAGCCCTGTTGGCCTGAACACTGAAGCTTTCTTT,CASSPVGLNTEAFF
-,TRBJ1-2,TRBV20-1,TRBD1,TGCAGTGCACGACGCCTACAGGGGCCGGACTATGGCTACACCTTC,CSARRLQGPDYGYTF
-,TRBJ2-5,TRBV20-1,-,TGCAGTGCAAGCTATCCGGAGACCCAGTACTTC,CSASYPETQYF
once,TRBJ1-2,TRBV28,TRBD1,TGTGCCAGCGAGTTCTTCGCAGGGGGCGCTTATGGCTACACCTTC,CASEFFAGGAYGYTF
-,TRBJ2-3,TRBV7-9,TRBD2,TGTGCCAGCAGCCCACCATCACTAGCGCTGCAAGGAGATACGCAGTATTTT,CASSPPSLALQGDTQYF
-,TRBJ2-5,TRBV29-1,-,TGCAGCGTTGACTATGAGGAGGGGACCCAGTACTTC,CSVDYEEGTQYF
once,TRBJ2-1,TRBV7-3,TRBD2,TGTGCCAGCAGCCTCCTAGCGGGTGCTAGCTCCTACAATGAGCAGTTCTTC,CASSLLAGASSYNEQFF
-,TRBJ2-5,TRBV27,TRBD1,TGTGCCAGCAGTTTAGGACAGGGGGTTTATGAGACCCAGTACTTC,CASSLGQGVYETQYF
-,TRBJ2-3,TRBV2,-,TGTGCCAGCAGTGAAACCGGGACGAGCACAGATACGCAGTATTTT,CASSETGTSTDTQYF
-,TRBJ2-2,TRBV27,-,TGTGCCAGCAGTGAGGGGGTGAACACCGGGGAGCTGTTTTTT,CASSEGVNTGELFF
-,TRBJ2-7,TRBV20-1,TRBD1,TGCAGTGCTAGAGATTGGAGGCAGGGGGCTTACGAGCAGTACTTC,CSARDWRQGAYEQYF
once,TRBJ1-2,TRBV4-2,-,TGTGCCAGCAGCCATAGCGAGGTCAACTATGGCTACACCTTC,CASSHSEVNYGYTF
-,TRBJ2-7,TRBV27,-,TGTGCCAGTAGGATGGGCAGCTCCTACGAGCAGTACTTC,CASRMGSSYEQYF
-,TRBJ2-5,TRBV27,-,TGTGCCAGCAGTCCCCCTTGGGGACAAGAGACCCAGTACTTC,CASSPPWGQETQYF
-,TRBJ2-5,TRBV3-1,TRBD2,TGTGCCAGCAGCCCACGACTAGCGGGGGGGCCAGCTGGAGAGACCCAGTACTTC,CASSPRLAGGPAGETQYF
-,TRBJ2-7,TRBV12-3/TRBV12-4,-,TGTGCCAGCAGTTTAGAGACAGGAGCCCTAACCTACGAGCAGTACTTC,CASSLETGALTYEQYF
-,TRBJ2-7,TRBV19,TRBD1,TGTGCCAGTAGTTACAGGGGGGAGTCCTACGAGCAGTACTTC,CASSYRGESYEQYF
-,TRBJ2-3,TRBV18,TRBD1,TGTGCCAGCTCACCGACAGGGACAGATACGCAGTATTTT,CASSPTGTDTQYF
-,TRBJ2-1,TRBV5-4,-,TGTGCCAGCAGCTTGGCCACGGAACCTCTTGCCTACAATGAGCAGTTCTTC,CASSLATEPLAYNEQFF